This record concerns one T cell receptor beta chain sequence. This entry is derived from a study of control samples from healthy donors and cancer patients. The repertoire was sequenced with immunoSEQ multiplex PCR; TCRdb's copy has only in-frame clones and lacks some. The data contain 150,000 to 200,000 clones, 70% to 90% of them singletons. The TCR originated in a man aged 30 to 45 in good health. Specimen: blood.

This CDR3 is CASTLEQFNTEAFF. CDR3 in DNA: TGTGCCAGCACCTTGGAACAGTTTAACACTGAAGCTTTCTTT. The rearrangement joins TRBV28 to TRBJ1-1; D remains ambiguous. Between the trimmed V and J ends, which lost 7 bases and 2 bases, there was a span of 14 bases. The CDR3 spans 14 residues. Germline lookup yields CDR1 MDHEN and CDR2 SYDVKM.